These T cell receptor beta chains were read from a single sample in a study of response to subunit inactivated influenza vaccine. TCRdb re-called the RT-PCR reads with MiXCR, one entry per CDR3 protein. The sample consists of around 760,000 distinct CDR3 sequences, approximately 15% of them appearing once. Sample: PBMCs from blood, taken 14 to 15 days before vaccination. The receptors stem from a man aged 45-65 years who received an inactivated influenza vaccine. Each CDR3 is given with its conserved first and last residue. The order of the fields is D gene, J gene, clone size, CDR3 length, V gene, CDR3 protein, CDR3 DNA. The D gene is left open where the match is weak. Size is stated for part of the rows, as once, few or many counts, or as a class when the clone is expanded.

d_gene: TRBD2; j_gene: TRBJ2-3; abundance: .; len: 19; v_gene: TRBV29-1; CDR3aa: CSVEVPGLAGGPWTDTQYF; CDR3nt: TGCAGCGTTGAAGTGCCGGGACTAGCGGGAGGGCCGTGGACAGATACGCAGTATTTT
d_gene: .; j_gene: TRBJ2-5; abundance: few; len: 14; v_gene: TRBV6-2/TRBV6-3; CDR3aa: CASSYSFLQETQYF; CDR3nt: TGTGCCAGCAGTTACTCCTTCTTACAAGAGACCCAGTACTTC
d_gene: .; j_gene: TRBJ1-3; abundance: few; len: 17; v_gene: TRBV21-1; CDR3aa: CASTPGTGTGSGNTIYF; CDR3nt: TGTGCCAGCACCCCGGGGACCGGGACAGGCTCTGGAAACACCATATATTTT
d_gene: TRBD1; j_gene: TRBJ2-5; abundance: .; len: 13; v_gene: TRBV30; CDR3aa: CAWRLGGDETQYF; CDR3nt: TGTGCCTGGAGGTTAGGGGGCGATGAGACCCAGTACTTC
d_gene: .; j_gene: TRBJ2-2; abundance: .; len: 15; v_gene: TRBV4-2; CDR3aa: CASSRRAERTGELFF; CDR3nt: TGTGCCAGCAGCCGCAGGGCGGAGAGGACCGGGGAGCTGTTTTTT
d_gene: TRBD1; j_gene: TRBJ1-1; abundance: few; len: 17; v_gene: TRBV7-9; CDR3aa: CASSDTRQGVRNTEAFF; CDR3nt: TGTGCCAGCAGCGACACGAGACAGGGAGTTAGGAACACTGAAGCTTTCTTT
d_gene: TRBD2; j_gene: TRBJ2-3; abundance: .; len: 16; v_gene: TRBV29-1; CDR3aa: CSVDGTSGASTDTQYF; CDR3nt: TGCAGCGTTGATGGGACTAGCGGAGCGAGCACAGATACGCAGTATTTT
d_gene: TRBD2; j_gene: TRBJ2-1; abundance: .; len: 17; v_gene: TRBV20-1; CDR3aa: CSARSGPTSGIFNEQFF; CDR3nt: TGCAGTGCTAGATCCGGACCGACTAGCGGGATTTTCAATGAGCAGTTCTTC
d_gene: .; j_gene: TRBJ2-1; abundance: few; len: 18; v_gene: TRBV7-6; CDR3aa: CASSLESGKIAVYNEQFF; CDR3nt: TGTGCCAGCAGCTTAGAGTCCGGCAAAATAGCGGTCTACAATGAGCAGTTCTTC
d_gene: .; j_gene: TRBJ2-1; abundance: .; len: 15; v_gene: TRBV7-6; CDR3aa: CASSLAGTMVNEQFF; CDR3nt: TGTGCCAGCAGCTTAGCCGGGACCATGGTTAATGAGCAGTTCTTC
d_gene: .; j_gene: TRBJ2-1; abundance: .; len: 13; v_gene: TRBV10-3; CDR3aa: CAISSGTIGEQFF; CDR3nt: TGTGCCATCAGTAGCGGCACGATCGGTGAGCAGTTCTTC
d_gene: .; j_gene: TRBJ1-5; abundance: .; len: 14; v_gene: TRBV20-1; CDR3aa: CSALSWGASQPQHF; CDR3nt: TGCAGTGCTCTCAGTTGGGGGGCAAGTCAGCCCCAGCATTTT
d_gene: TRBD2; j_gene: TRBJ2-1; abundance: many; len: 15; v_gene: TRBV24-1; CDR3aa: CATSLAGISYNEQFF; CDR3nt: TGTGCCACCAGTCTAGCGGGGATCTCCTACAATGAGCAGTTCTTC
d_gene: .; j_gene: TRBJ2-5; abundance: .; len: 13; v_gene: TRBV4-3; CDR3aa: CASSQADGGTQYF; CDR3nt: TGCGCCAGCAGCCAAGCAGACGGCGGAACCCAGTACTTC
d_gene: TRBD2; j_gene: TRBJ2-1; abundance: few; len: 17; v_gene: TRBV28; CDR3aa: CASSPPTSDLSYNEQFF; CDR3nt: TGTGCCAGCAGTCCCCCGACTAGCGACCTCTCCTACAATGAGCAGTTCTTC
d_gene: .; j_gene: TRBJ1-2; abundance: few; len: 14; v_gene: TRBV20-1; CDR3aa: CSVHLPAAVYGYTF; CDR3nt: TGCAGTGTCCACCTTCCGGCAGCCGTCTATGGCTACACCTTC
d_gene: TRBD1; j_gene: TRBJ1-1; abundance: .; len: 17; v_gene: TRBV9; CDR3aa: CASSGGRTGDLGTEAFF; CDR3nt: TGTGCCAGCAGCGGAGGGAGGACAGGGGATTTAGGCACTGAAGCTTTCTTT
d_gene: .; j_gene: TRBJ2-4; abundance: few; len: 13; v_gene: TRBV6-5; CDR3aa: CASSSRLRGIQYF; CDR3nt: TGTGCCAGCAGTTCCCGGCTGAGGGGCATTCAGTACTTC
d_gene: TRBD2; j_gene: TRBJ2-1; abundance: few; len: 14; v_gene: TRBV7-2; CDR3aa: CASVRLAGVHEQFF; CDR3nt: TGTGCCAGCGTTCGATTAGCGGGGGTCCATGAGCAGTTCTTC
d_gene: .; j_gene: TRBJ2-7; abundance: .; len: 12; v_gene: TRBV7-9; CDR3aa: CASTPFRYEQYF; CDR3nt: TGTGCCAGCACCCCGTTCCGTTACGAGCAGTACTTC
d_gene: .; j_gene: TRBJ1-2; abundance: .; len: 13; v_gene: TRBV15; CDR3aa: CATSRGGNYGYTF; CDR3nt: TGTGCCACCAGCAGAGGTGGGAACTATGGCTACACCTTC
d_gene: TRBD1; j_gene: TRBJ2-7; abundance: .; len: 16; v_gene: TRBV7-2; CDR3aa: CASSRSGTGNPYEQYF; CDR3nt: TGTGCCAGCAGCCGATCGGGGACAGGGAATCCCTACGAGCAGTACTTC
d_gene: TRBD2; j_gene: TRBJ2-1; abundance: many; len: 17; v_gene: TRBV6-2/TRBV6-3; CDR3aa: CASRGKISGIRVNEQFF; CDR3nt: TGTGCCAGCAGGGGGAAAATCAGCGGGATAAGGGTCAATGAGCAGTTCTTC
d_gene: TRBD2; j_gene: TRBJ2-1; abundance: few; len: 16; v_gene: TRBV14; CDR3aa: CASSQGGAGVYNEQFF; CDR3nt: TGTGCCAGCAGCCAAGGTGGAGCGGGAGTGTACAATGAGCAGTTCTTC
d_gene: .; j_gene: TRBJ2-3; abundance: .; len: 13; v_gene: TRBV12-3/TRBV12-4; CDR3aa: CASCRGSTDTQYF; CDR3nt: TGTGCCAGCTGTCGCGGAAGCACAGATACGCAGTATTTT
d_gene: .; j_gene: TRBJ2-2; abundance: many; len: 13; v_gene: TRBV20-1; CDR3aa: CSARDRRTGELFF; CDR3nt: TGCAGTGCTAGAGACCGAAGAACCGGGGAGCTGTTTTTT
d_gene: .; j_gene: TRBJ1-2; abundance: few; len: 15; v_gene: TRBV4-3; CDR3aa: CASSQAPDKNYGYTF; CDR3nt: TGCGCCAGCAGCCAAGCCCCAGACAAGAACTATGGCTACACCTTC
d_gene: .; j_gene: TRBJ2-5; abundance: many; len: 14; v_gene: TRBV5-1; CDR3aa: CASSLVGSSETQYF; CDR3nt: TGCGCCAGCAGCTTGGTTGGTTCTTCAGAGACCCAGTACTTC